A single sample is the source of the 5 T cell receptor beta chains below, sequenced in a study of cytomegalovirus exposure and HLA in healthy donors. Vbeta (60) and Jbeta (13) primers were used in the PCR. TCRdb's copy holds only in-frame clones and misses some; the assay was immunoSEQ multiplex PCR. The repertoire includes under 200,000 clones, approximately 80% of them detected once, and 3.5% to 4.5% sits in the top ten. Sample: PBMCs. All receptors come from a man younger than 45 in good health and CMV-seropositive.

V usage is TRBV2 and J usage is TRBJ1-5; tentative D call: TRBD1 (5 bases). The CDR3 extends over 13 amino acids. V was trimmed by 3 bases and J by 7 bases, leaving 10 bases between them. Looked up from germline, CDR1 is SNHLY and CDR2 is FYNNEI. For the CDR3, the DNA is TGTGCCAGCAGTGACCGGGGGTGGCAGCCCCAGCATTTT. Amino acids: CASSDRGWQPQHF.

The chain recombines TRBV7-6 with TRBJ2-5; D is ambiguous. The CDR3 contains 13 residues. Germline CDR1 is SGHVS and CDR2 is FNYEAQ. The V and J ends lost 5 bases and 2 bases respectively, with 9 bases between them. In nucleotides, the CDR3 is TGTGCCAGCAGCGCAGTAAGACAAGAGACCCAGTACTTC. It is translated as CASSAVRQETQYF.

The rearrangement links TRBV7-7 to TRBJ2-2; D perhaps matches TRBD1 (5 bases). The CDR3 is 14 amino acids. From germline, CDR1 is SSHAT and CDR2 FNYEAQ (reference sequence). Trimming removed 3 bases at V and 4 bases at J, with 9 bases between. As DNA, the CDR3 is TGTGCCAGCAGCTTGGGGCGGTTCACCGGGGAGCTGTTTTTT. Translating gives CASSLGRFTGELFF.

This clone showed up just a few times. The CDR3 protein is CASSLSGYYEQYF. As DNA, the CDR3 is TGTGCCAGCAGTTTAAGCGGATACTACGAGCAGTACTTC. The chain is built from TRBV6-5 and TRBJ2-7, with D possibly being TRBD2 (5 bases). Trimming cost V 4 bases and J 3 bases, with 10 bases left between them. Germline V gives CDR1 MNHEY, CDR2 SVGAGI. CDR3 size: 13 residues.

CDR3 region: CAWYGARTATNEKLFF. CDR3 DNA sequence: TGTGCCTGGTACGGGGCTAGGACAGCAACTAATGAAAAACTGTTTTTT. The chain combines TRBV30 with TRBJ1-4; weak D call: TRBD1 (6 bases). V was cut by 5 bases and J by 0 bases, with 16 bases left in between. Germline-derived CDR1 and CDR2 are GTSNPN and SVGIG (reference sequence). The length of the CDR3 is 16 residues.